These 9 T cell receptor beta chains originate from one sample sequenced in a study of OX40 agonist ivuxolimab in advanced cancers. Assay used: immunoSEQ multiplex PCR; TCRdb lists only in-frame clones, some missing. This sample has around 73,000 clones, with 85% to 90% found just once. This sample comprised CD4+ or CD8+ T cells sorted from blood, obtained in a trial of the OX40 agonist ivuxolimab. These TCRs come from an adult with an advanced solid tumor such as melanoma, head and neck, liver or kidney cancer.

The chain carries TRBV27 and TRBJ1-2; no clear D gene. In germline, CDR1 is MNHEY, CDR2 SMNVEV (reference sequence). V was clipped by 0 bases and J by 7 bases, with 12 bases between them. The CDR3 is made up of 14 amino acids. The CDR3 DNA sequence: TGTGCCAGCAGTTTATCTACACTCTCGGGTGGCTACACCTTC. Translating gives CASSLSTLSGGYTF.

V gene TRBV6-1 combines with J gene TRBJ2-3; no definite D call. The V gene lost 8 bases and the J gene lost 11 bases, with 17 bases spanning the gap. Germline CDR1 reads MNHNS; CDR2 reads SASEGT. This CDR3 comprises 12 residues. In nucleotides, the CDR3 is TGTGCCAGCGGGTTTCAAGGCTTGGAGCAGTATTTT. It is translated as CASGFQGLEQYF.

This sequence joins TRBV7-8 and TRBJ2-7, with D tentatively TRBD1 (5 bases). The CDR3 has 15 residues. Germline V CDR1 and CDR2: SGHVS, FQNEAQ. Trimming took 5 bases from V and 2 from J, leaving 16 bases between them. DNA for the CDR3: TGTGCCAGCAGCCATAGACCAGACAGTACCTACGAGCAGTACTTC. Translation: CASSHRPDSTYEQYF.

The chain couples TRBV5-7 to TRBJ2-7; D uncertain. TRBV5-7 is annotated as an ORF whose role is uncertain. V lost 2 bases and J 0 bases, leaving 12 bases between the germline ends. The CDR3 consists of 15 residues. CDR3 in amino acids: CASSFQLAGSYEQYF. CDR3 coding DNA: TGTGCCAGCAGCTTTCAGTTGGCTGGCTCCTACGAGCAGTACTTC.

The chain uses TRBV30 and TRBJ2-7, with TRBD2 matching 11 bases. The trim removed 2 bases at V and 2 bases at J, leaving 2 bases unmatched. Germline CDR1 is GTSNPN and CDR2 is SVGIG (reference sequence). The CDR3 runs to 14 residues. DNA for the CDR3: TGTGCCTGGAGTACTAGCGGGAGAACCTACGAGCAGTACTTC. It encodes CAWSTSGRTYEQYF. The complete variable domain, with remaining parts taken from reference TRBV30 and TRBJ2-7, reads SQTIHQWPATLVQPVGSPLSLECTVEGTSNPNLYWYRQAAGRGLQLLFYSVGIGQISSEVPQNLSASRPQDRQFILSSKKLLLSDSGFYLCAWSTSGRTYEQYFGPGTRLTVT.

This clone was seen a handful of times. V usage is TRBV5-1 and J usage is TRBJ2-7; D is possibly TRBD1 or TRBD2 (5 bases each). The CDR3 is 14 amino acids. Germline V CDR1 and CDR2: SGHRS, YFSETQ. Trimming removed 3 bases from V and 5 bases from J, with 15 bases in between. The CDR3 DNA is TGCGCCAGCAGCTCTAAGAGGGACGGAAACGAGCAGTACTTC. Protein: CASSSKRDGNEQYF.

V and J are TRBV29-1 and TRBJ2-7, with TRBD2 identical over 10 bases. The CDR3 spans 14 residues. From germline, CDR1 is SQVTM and CDR2 ANQGSEA. V dropped 6 bases and J dropped 3; count of bases not matched to a gene: 8. Here the CDR3 DNA reads TGCAGCGTGTCTAGCGGGAGTATCATCTACGAGCAGTACTTC. Translating gives CSVSSGSIIYEQYF.

The chain combines TRBV27 with TRBJ2-7, with a possible D match to TRBD2 (6 bases). Germline V gene lookup returns CDR1 MNHEY and CDR2 SMNVEV (reference sequence). The CDR3 spans 13 residues. Trimming cost V 5 bases and J 7 bases, with 15 bases left between them. CDR3 nucleotides: TGTGCCAGCAGTCTACGGGCGGGGCGGGAGCAGTACTTC. It yields the protein CASSLRAGREQYF.

V is TRBV27 and J is TRBJ2-2; no reliable D call. V lost 4 bases to trimming and J lost 4 bases, with 13 bases between them. This CDR3 spans 15 amino acids. Germline loops: CDR1 MNHEY, CDR2 SMNVEV (reference sequence). The CDR3, as DNA: TGTGCCAGCAGTTCATACCCGACGGTCACCGGGGAGCTGTTTTTT. Its protein is CASSSYPTVTGELFF.